These 18 T cell receptor beta chains originate from one sample sequenced in a study of T cell responses to AZD1222 COVID-19 vaccine. Sequenced by immunoSEQ multiplex PCR; TCRdb stores in-frame clones only, minus some. The data hold 150,000 to 200,000 clones, with about 92% observed a single time. The sample was peripheral blood, taken on day 0 of AZD1222 vaccination. The source of these receptors is an adult in good health.

This chain connects TRBV7-6 to TRBJ1-5, with a possible D match to TRBD1 (6 bases). V lost 5 bases to trimming and J lost 6 bases, with 14 bases between them. The CDR3 length is 14 residues. Germline V gene lookup returns CDR1 SGHVS and CDR2 FNYEAQ. The CDR3 loop reads CASSQEQGGQPQHF. CDR3 in DNA: TGTGCCAGCAGCCAAGAACAGGGAGGTCAGCCCCAGCATTTT.

V and J are TRBV18 and TRBJ1-3; D gene ambiguous. Germline V CDR1 and CDR2: KGHSH, LQKENI. This CDR3 has 15 residues. Trimming cost V 2 bases and J 0 bases, with 8 bases left between them. CDR3 DNA sequence: TGTGCCAGCTCACCAGAATGGACCTCTGGAAACACCATATATTTT. This encodes CASSPEWTSGNTIYF.

This chain joins TRBV7-8 and TRBJ1-1; D is uncertain. CDR1 SGHVS and CDR2 FQNEAQ come from the germline V gene. The CDR3 totals 14 residues. The V end lost 1 base, the J end lost 6 bases, and 12 bases lay between the germline ends. The chain's CDR3 is CASSLEYVSPEAFF. CDR3 DNA sequence: TGTGCCAGCAGCTTAGAGTATGTGTCCCCTGAAGCTTTCTTT.

The chain employs TRBV10-3 and TRBJ1-4; no definite D call. V was shortened by 0 bases and J by 4 bases, with 6 bases between the two germline ends. This CDR3 region has 14 residues. CDR1 and CDR2 (germline): ENHRY, SYGVKD. The CDR3 DNA is TGTGCCATCAGTGAGTCAGCGAGTAATGAAAAACTGTTTTTT. Translation gives CAISESASNEKLFF.

This clone occurred once. The chain uses TRBV15 and TRBJ1-4; D ambiguous. The germline V and J ends were trimmed by 1 base and 3 bases, with 15 bases remaining between them. The germline gives CDR1 LNHNV, CDR2 YYDKDF (reference sequence). This CDR3 comprises 17 residues. CDR3 sequence: CATSRGANGPANEKLFF. As DNA, the CDR3 is TGTGCCACCAGCAGAGGGGCCAACGGGCCGGCTAATGAAAAACTGTTTTTT.

This chain connects TRBV6-2 or TRBV6-3 to TRBJ2-2; D not certain. The CDR3 has 12 amino acids. Looked up from germline, CDR1 is MNHEY and CDR2 is SVGEGT. The V gene lost 2 bases and the J gene lost 5 bases, with 3 bases spanning the gap. The CDR3 reads CASSYGTGELFF. The CDR3 DNA sequence: TGTGCCAGCAGTTACGGTACCGGGGAGCTGTTTTTT.

The chain carries TRBV19 and TRBJ2-3, with TRBD1 matching 12 bases. The germline CDR1 and CDR2 sequences are LNHDA and SQIVND (reference sequence). The CDR3 is 15 amino acids. V was pared by 7 bases and J by 5 bases, with 7 bases of the junction left unmatched. The CDR3 nucleotides read TGTGCCAGTACCCTGGGACAGGGGGCTGGAGATACGCAGTATTTT. Protein product: CASTLGQGAGDTQYF.

The rearrangement links TRBV7-9 to TRBJ2-3; 11 bases are a match to TRBD1. The CDR3 is 18 amino acids. Germline CDR1 reads SEHNR; CDR2 reads FQNEAQ (reference sequence). The V segment lost 0 bases and the J segment 2 bases; nucleotides outside the gene matches: 7. CDR3 in DNA: TGTGCCAGCAGCTTAGCCGACCGGGGACAGGGGGTCACAGATACGCAGTATTTT. Residues: CASSLADRGQGVTDTQYF.

This rearrangement joins TRBV15 to TRBJ2-2; D might be TRBD2 (5 bases). The V and J ends lost 1 base and 5 bases respectively, with 20 bases between them. The CDR3 extends over 18 amino acids. The germline V gene has CDR1 LNHNV and CDR2 YYDKDF (reference sequence). The CDR3 sequence: CATSRVLAGSTGTGELFF. The CDR3 bases are TGTGCCACCAGCAGAGTTCTTGCCGGCTCTACGGGGACCGGGGAGCTGTTTTTT.

A note on this clone: Within the sample, other DNA sequences also encode this same CDR3. The CDR3 protein is CASSQGISYEQYF. The CDR3 DNA reads as TGTGCCAGCAGCCAAGGGATTTCCTACGAGCAGTACTTC. V and J are TRBV3-1 (or the pseudogene TRBV3-2) and TRBJ2-7; D gene uncertain. The CDR3 has 13 residues. Trimming took 1 base from V and 1 from J, leaving 5 bases between them. Germline V gene sequence: CDR1 LGHDT, CDR2 YNNKEL (reference sequence).

The rearrangement joins TRBV6-6 to TRBJ1-6; possibly TRBD1 for D (5 bases). Trimming took 2 bases from V and 5 from J, leaving 13 bases between them. This CDR3 contains 16 residues. Germline assignment: CDR1 MNHNY and CDR2 SVGAGI (reference sequence). DNA of the CDR3: TGTGCCAGCAGTTACACGGGGGGAACAAATAATTCACCCCTCCACTTT. Translating it yields CASSYTGGTNNSPLHF.

The V gene is TRBV7-8, the J gene TRBJ1-2; 7 bases agree with TRBD1. Looked up from germline, CDR1 is SGHVS and CDR2 is FQNEAQ. This CDR3 has 15 residues. The ends lost 5 bases at V and 4 bases at J; junction bases unmatched: 10. The CDR3 loop reads CASSPHTDRVYGYTF. CDR3 DNA sequence: TGTGCCAGCAGCCCACATACAGACAGGGTCTATGGCTACACCTTC.

The chain couples TRBV24-1 to TRBJ1-1; D gene ambiguous. The CDR3 loop spans 13 amino acids. CDR1 is KGHDR and CDR2 is SFDVKD in the germline V gene. V dropped 6 bases and J dropped 3 bases, with 10 bases sitting between them. The CDR3 sequence is CATSNGRDTEAFF. CDR3 DNA sequence: TGTGCCACCAGTAATGGGAGGGACACTGAAGCTTTCTTT.

This clone has only a few counts. This chain connects TRBV7-3 to TRBJ1-2; 9 nucleotides agree with TRBD1. The length of the CDR3 is 13 residues. Germline V gene data show CDR1 as SGHTA and CDR2 as FQGTGA. The V gene end was trimmed by 5 bases and the J gene end by 4 bases; junction bases not matched to a gene: 2. The CDR3 DNA follows: TGTGCCAGCAGCCCGACAGGGGGCTATGGCTACACCTTC. Protein product: CASSPTGGYGYTF.

The chain joins TRBV4-3 to TRBJ1-3; D uncertain. The V gene's germline CDR1 is LGHNA and CDR2 YSLEER. Trimming took 0 bases from V and 2 from J, leaving 5 bases between them. This CDR3 has 14 residues. CDR3 bases: TGCGCCAGCAGCCAAGAGTACCCTGGAAACACCATATATTTT. This translates into CASSQEYPGNTIYF.

The chain has TRBV13 and TRBJ2-7, with 11 bases lining up with TRBD2. CDR1 and CDR2 from the germline V gene are PRHDT and FYEKMQ (reference sequence). V lost 5 bases and J lost 4; bases outside the gene matches: 7. The CDR3 is 15 amino acids. The CDR3 DNA is TGTGCCAGCAGCCCCCTCGGGACTAGCGGTTACGAGCAGTACTTC. Amino acid sequence: CASSPLGTSGYEQYF.

The chain carries TRBV5-4 and TRBJ2-4; 12 bases agree with TRBD1. The CDR3 consists of 15 residues. Germline V lookup: CDR1 SGHNT, CDR2 YYREEE (reference sequence). J was trimmed by 7 bases and V by 3 bases; bases with no gene match: 5. As DNA, the CDR3 is TGTGCCAGCAGCTCCGGGACAGGGGGCGAGAACATTCAGTACTTC. Its translation: CASSSGTGGENIQYF.

This clone showed up just once. J is TRBJ2-2 and V is TRBV7-2; possible D gene TRBD2, 5 bases. Germline CDR1 is SGHTA and CDR2 is FQGNSA. V lost 3 bases and J 0 bases, leaving 8 bases between the germline ends. This CDR3 region has 15 residues. CDR3 sequence (DNA): TGTGCCAGCAGCTTGAGCGGACCGAACACCGGGGAGCTGTTTTTT. The encoded protein is CASSLSGPNTGELFF. The full variable domain, in which reference TRBV7-2 and TRBJ2-2 provide the parts outside the CDR3, is GAGVSQSPSNKVTEKGKDVELRCDPISGHTALYWYRQSLGQGLEFLIYFQGNSAPDKSGLPSDRFSAERTGGSVSTLTIQRTQQEDSAVYLCASSLSGPNTGELFFGEGSRLTVL.